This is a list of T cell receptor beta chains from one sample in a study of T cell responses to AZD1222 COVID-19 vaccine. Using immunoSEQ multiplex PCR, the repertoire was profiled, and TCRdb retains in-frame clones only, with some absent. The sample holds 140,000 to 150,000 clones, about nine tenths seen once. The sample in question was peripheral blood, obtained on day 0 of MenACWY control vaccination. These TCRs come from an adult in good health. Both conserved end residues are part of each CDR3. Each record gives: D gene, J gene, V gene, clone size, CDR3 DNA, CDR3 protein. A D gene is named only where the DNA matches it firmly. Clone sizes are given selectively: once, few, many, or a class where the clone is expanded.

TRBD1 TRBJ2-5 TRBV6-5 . TGTGCCAGCAGTCCGTCGAGACAGGGGACAGAGACCCAGTACTTC CASSPSRQGTETQYF
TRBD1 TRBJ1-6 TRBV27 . TGTGCCAGCAGTTCCCGGACAGGACTAAATTCACCCCTCCACTTT CASSSRTGLNSPLHF
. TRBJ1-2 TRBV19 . TGTGCCAGTAGTATCTGGGGACAAAACTATGGCTACACCTTC CASSIWGQNYGYTF
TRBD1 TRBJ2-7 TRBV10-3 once TGTGCCATCAGCTCCCCCGCGCCGGGACAGGGGGAATGGGGCTCCTACGAGCAGTACTTC CAISSPAPGQGEWGSYEQYF
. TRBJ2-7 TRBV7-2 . TGTGCCAGCAGCTTATTCGCGGTTTCCTACGAGCAGTACTTC CASSLFAVSYEQYF
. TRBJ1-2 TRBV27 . TGTGCCAGCAGTTTATTTGGGGGGTATGGCTACACCTTC CASSLFGGYGYTF
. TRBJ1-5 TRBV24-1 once TGTGCCACCAGTGATCCAGATAGCAATCAGCCCCAGCATTTT CATSDPDSNQPQHF
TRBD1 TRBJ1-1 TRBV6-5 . TGTGCCAGCATCCACGCGGGACAGACTGAAGCTTTCTTT CASIHAGQTEAFF
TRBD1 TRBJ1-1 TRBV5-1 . TGCGCCAGCAGCTTGGCCAGGGGGTTGATGAACACTGAAGCTTTCTTT CASSLARGLMNTEAFF
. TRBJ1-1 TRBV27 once TGTGCCAGCAGTTTAAAAGGTCCGATGAACACTGAAGCTTTCTTT CASSLKGPMNTEAFF
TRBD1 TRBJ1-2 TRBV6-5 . TGTGCCAGCAGCCGGGACAGCTATGGCTACACCTTC CASSRDSYGYTF
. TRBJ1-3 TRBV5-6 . TGTGCCAGCAGCTTACGCAGGGGCCGGAACACCATATATTTT CASSLRRGRNTIYF
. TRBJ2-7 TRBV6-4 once TGTGCCAGCAGTGACCCGGGGGGCCGGAACGAGCAGTACTTC CASSDPGGRNEQYF
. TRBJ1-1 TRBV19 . TGTGCCAGTAGCATTCTCGCTAAAGGCTTGAACACTGAAGCTTTCTTT CASSILAKGLNTEAFF